The subject of this entry is one TCR beta chain. No antigen is known for it. The input lacks base qualities; no much larger clone sits a single base away. The immunoSEQ platform was used to carry out deep TCRbeta sequencing. The study's processing was this. Only productive rearrangements were exported from the immunoSEQ Analyzer for downstream analysis. Clones with significant expansion or contraction between timepoints were called with a two-sided binomial test at Bonferroni-corrected P below 0.01. T cell phenotypes were assigned to bulk TCRbeta clonotypes by matching to single-cell RNA+TCR-seq clones sharing the same TCRbeta sequence. Clone enrichment in tumor was computed as tumor frequency divided by PBMC frequency from bulk TCR sequencing. GLIPH was used to sort TCRs into specificity groups, which are clusters of distinct TCRs that likely recognize common antigens through shared CDR3 motifs. TCRdb's version of the immuneACCESS table is confined to in-frame rearrangements and falls short of the full clone set. An unresolved V gene accounts for under half of the shortfall where checked; the remainder is of unknown origin. The D gene and trimming were derived from the DNA, and the V and J assignments and clone size from that table. For this sample there are some 8,200 clones; around three fifths appear just once. The ten largest account for around an eighth of the sample.

The sample originates from a study of T cells in tumors after PD-1 blockade (dated by TCRdb to the late 2010s). Study-level background: Patients were excluded if they had prior checkpoint blockade, use of systemic immunosuppressants, or recent radiotherapy or other anti-cancer therapy within 4 weeks. Treatment consisted of either cemiplimab 350 mg every 2 weeks or pembrolizumab 200 mg every 3 weeks. Ongoing daily vismodegib 150 mg was also given to a subset of patients during anti-PD-1 treatment. An average of approximately 27,000 TCR templates (range about 550-100,000) and roughly 6,000 unique clonotypes was obtained for tumor samples, 15 to 25-fold deeper than single-cell TCR sequencing. Paired single-cell RNA and TCR sequencing was done in the study on site-matched tumors from patients with BCC or SCC, both before and after anti-PD-1 therapy. RECIST version 1.1 was used to evaluate clinical response. Points the paper makes about the study in general: Where the novel T cell clones came from was not identified, and possible sources could include lymphoid organs or rare unexpanded clones inside the tumor or in the tumor periphery. Most exhausted CD8+ clones that expanded after therapy were novel clonotypes not detected before treatment, suggesting clonal replacement instead of reinvigoration of pre-existing clones. Clonal replacement was observed only between pre- and post-treatment samples and not between two pre-treatment samples, a pattern that was regarded as arguing against biopsy timing or location artifacts. Approximately 43% of tumor TCR clonotypes were found in blood, and some novel exhausted tumor clones appeared in pre-treatment blood, suggesting peripheral recruitment.

The time point label for this specimen denotes: second of two post-therapy site-matched biopsies roughly two months apart. Before and after PD-1 blockade, tumor biopsies came from the same primary tumor, making the samples site-matched. For bulk TCRbeta sequencing, genomic DNA was extracted from tumor biopsies or peripheral blood, and input amounts ranged from roughly 600 ng to 6,500 ng. To detect rare clonotypes with greater sensitivity than single-cell TCR sequencing, bulk TCRbeta sequencing was done on the leftover biopsy material. Histologically proven advanced or metastatic basal or squamous cell carcinoma was present in all patients, all of whom were poor candidates for surgical resection. Of the approximately 10 patients in the basal cell carcinoma cohort, about 8 underwent bulk tumor TCR sequencing. Fresh biopsies were taken from the primary tumor site, and part of the biopsy material was kept in RNAlater for exome and bulk TCR sequencing.

The germline V gene provides CDR1 KGHSH and CDR2 LQKENI. Reading from cysteine to phenylalanine, the CDR3 counts 13 amino acids. Only CDR3 DNA is held: 39 bases, read in frame from base 1. V drops 4 bases and J drops 2 bases, leaving 9 bases in between. The origin of this receptor is a human donor with basal cell carcinoma. The rearrangement combines TRBV18 with TRBJ2-7; matching of 6 bases hints at TRBD1 as the D gene. The input for sequencing was tumor tissue, taken after anti-PD-1 treatment. The nucleotides are TGTGCCAGCTCACGCAGACAGGCCTACGAGCAGTACTTC. It encodes CASSRRQAYEQYF.